The 14 T cell receptor beta chains below all came from one sample that was sequenced in a study of T cell responses to AZD1222 COVID-19 vaccine. Profiling relied on immunoSEQ multiplex PCR, and the TCRdb table lists in-frame clones only, not all of them. Altogether 150,000 or so clones are present, under 95% being singletons, with the ten largest covering under 1.5%. This material consisted of peripheral blood, taken 28 days after the second AZD1222 dose. The receptor set was obtained from an adult who received the AZD1222 COVID-19 vaccine.

The chain combines TRBV10-3 with TRBJ1-2, with TRBD1 as a possible D gene (6 bases). This CDR3 region has 15 residues. Germline V gene data show CDR1 as ENHRY and CDR2 as SYGVKD. V lost 5 bases and J 4 bases, leaving 17 bases between the germline ends. Here the CDR3 DNA reads TGTGCCATCAGTCAAAGACAGGAGGCACCCTATGGCTACACCTTC. As protein: CAISQRQEAPYGYTF.

The chain uses TRBV7-9 and TRBJ1-2; D not certain. This CDR3 contains 14 residues. V dropped 6 bases and J dropped 3 bases, with 14 bases sitting between them. The germline V gene has CDR1 SEHNR and CDR2 FQNEAQ (reference sequence). CDR3 sequence (DNA): TGTGCCAGCAGTTTTCGGAGGCAGGACTATGGCTACACCTTC. Translating it yields CASSFRRQDYGYTF.

This chain uses TRBV30 with TRBJ1-2; 9 bases align to TRBD1. The CDR3 is 17 amino acids. Germline CDR1 GTSNPN, CDR2 SVGIG (reference sequence). The junction had 16 bases not matched to a gene; V was cut back by 4 bases and J by 4 bases. The CDR3 is CAWTHPGTGTGPYGYTF. CDR3 nucleotide sequence: TGTGCCTGGACCCACCCCGGGACAGGGACTGGGCCCTATGGCTACACCTTC. Supplemented by reference TRBV30 and TRBJ1-2, the full variable domain reads SQTIHQWPATLVQPVGSPLSLECTVEGTSNPNLYWYRQAAGRGLQLLFYSVGIGQISSEVPQNLSASRPQDRQFILSSKKLLLSDSGFYLCAWTHPGTGTGPYGYTFGSGTRLTVV.

This chain uses TRBV16 with TRBJ1-5; D gene unclear. Germline V lookup: CDR1 KGHSY, CDR2 FQNENV. With 7 bases removed from V and 6 bases from J, the gap between germline ends came to 10 bases. The CDR3 extends over 12 amino acids. The chain's CDR3 is CASTPGGQPQHF. The CDR3 DNA sequence: TGTGCCAGCACCCCGGGTGGTCAGCCCCAGCATTTT.

The gene calls are TRBV7-9 and TRBJ1-2; D gene unclear. Germline CDR1 is SEHNR and CDR2 is FQNEAQ (reference sequence). Trimming pared 1 base from V and 8 bases from J, leaving 11 bases between. This CDR3 has 13 amino acids. The CDR3 DNA reads TGTGCCAGCAGCTTAGAGGCAGGAAGGGGCTACACCTTC. This encodes CASSLEAGRGYTF.

The chain uses TRBV3-1 (or the pseudogene TRBV3-2) and TRBJ1-2; D might be TRBD1 (5 bases). CDR3 length equals 15 residues. Germline CDR1 and CDR2: LGHDT and YNNKEL (reference sequence). Trimming took 2 bases from V and 6 from J, leaving 16 bases between them. Here the CDR3 DNA reads TGTGCCAGCAGCCAACCCTTTCAGGGTTCCCATGGCTACACCTTC. Protein product: CASSQPFQGSHGYTF.

The genes are TRBV29-1 and TRBJ1-1, with D unresolved. Per germline, CDR1 SQVTM and CDR2 ANQGSEA. CDR3 length: 12 amino acids. V lost 7 bases and J lost 0, with 9 bases in between. CDR3 in DNA: TGCAGCGGGGGTAGCTTGAACACTGAAGCTTTCTTT. This gives the protein CSGGSLNTEAFF. The full variable domain, its missing parts supplied by reference TRBV29-1 and TRBJ1-1, is SAVISQKPSRDICQRGTSLTIQCQVDSQVTMMFWYRQQPGQSLTLIATANQGSEATYESGFVIDKFPISRPNLTFSTLTVSNMSPEDSSIYLCSGGSLNTEAFFGQGTRLTVV.

The V and J genes are TRBV11-2 and TRBJ2-5; D not resolved. The germline CDR1 and CDR2 sequences are SGHAT and FQNNGV. The CDR3 spans 14 residues. V shed 5 bases and J shed 4 bases, with 14 bases lying between them. This CDR3 reads CASSRALWGETQYF. In nucleotides, the CDR3 is TGTGCCAGCAGCCGGGCCCTATGGGGAGAGACCCAGTACTTC.

This chain connects TRBV5-6 to TRBJ1-1; maybe TRBD1 (6 bases). V was pared by 4 bases and J by 6 bases, with 22 bases between. This CDR3 is built from 16 residues. Germline values: CDR1 SGHDT, CDR2 YYEEEE. DNA for the CDR3: TGTGCCAGCAGCCCGGGGGGCCGGGGAGGTAGCCCTGAAGCTTTCTTT. Encoded protein: CASSPGGRGGSPEAFF. Full variable domain (missing parts from reference TRBV5-6 and TRBJ1-1): DAGVTQSPTHLIKTRGQQVTLRCSPKSGHDTVSWYQQALGQGPQFIFQYYEEEERQRGNFPDRFSGHQFPNYSSELNVNALLLGDSALYLCASSPGGRGGSPEAFFGQGTRLTVV.

The chain employs TRBV7-2 and TRBJ1-6, with TRBD1 matching over 10 bases. This CDR3 spans 14 amino acids. The germline gives CDR1 SGHTA, CDR2 FQGNSA. The V and J ends lost 5 bases and 10 bases, in that order; junction bases with no gene match: 5. CDR3 sequence reads: CASSLGTGASPLHF. CDR3 sequence (DNA): TGTGCCAGCAGCCTTGGGACAGGGGCATCACCCCTCCACTTT.

Notes on this clone: Other DNA sequences within the sample encode an identical CDR3. The V call is TRBV7-9, the J call TRBJ1-1; D gene uncertain. V lost 1 base, J lost 3 bases, and 9 bases lay in between. The CDR3 loop spans 14 amino acids. Germline CDR1 is SEHNR and CDR2 is FQNEAQ (reference sequence). CDR3 residues: CASSLVGGDTEAFF. The CDR3 coding sequence is TGTGCCAGCAGCTTAGTCGGAGGTGACACTGAAGCTTTCTTT.

The rearrangement links TRBV29-1 to TRBJ2-2; no clear D gene. This CDR3 region has 13 residues. Per the germline V gene, CDR1 is SQVTM and CDR2 is ANQGSEA. The V end lost 6 bases, the J end lost 0 bases, and 8 bases lay between the germline ends. The CDR3 reads CSVTGPNTGELFF. CDR3 bases: TGCAGCGTGACGGGCCCGAACACCGGGGAGCTGTTTTTT.

The chain is built from TRBV24-1 and TRBJ2-1; 13 bases agree with TRBD2. J was trimmed by 3 bases and V by 4 bases; bases with no gene match: 8. The CDR3 totals 18 residues. Germline V lookup: CDR1 KGHDR, CDR2 SFDVKD. The chain's CDR3 is CATSERTSGGSLYNEQFF. The CDR3 nucleotides are TGTGCCACCAGTGAGCGGACTAGCGGGGGAAGCCTCTACAATGAGCAGTTCTTC.

This chain joins TRBV5-6 and TRBJ1-2; 8 bases line up with TRBD1. The V segment lost 4 bases and the J segment 0 bases; nucleotides outside the gene matches: 8. CDR1 and CDR2 (germline): SGHDT, YYEEEE. The CDR3 loop spans 16 amino acids. In nucleotides, the CDR3 is TGTGCCAGCAGCACCCTATACAGGGGGGCTAACTATGGCTACACCTTC. This gives the protein CASSTLYRGANYGYTF.